Shown below are 16 T cell receptor beta chains from a single sample sequenced in a study of shared clonotypes between healthy human individuals. Sequencing was performed with immunoSEQ multiplex PCR; in TCRdb, only in-frame clones are kept and a portion is missing. Of 2 million to 2.5 million clones listed, under 97% were seen once; the top ten hold 0.13%. Sequenced input: naive CD4+ T cells sorted from blood. Subset noted: CD45RA+ positively selected. These receptors all stem from a man aged 18 to 30 in good health.

CDR3: CASSDLAPYNNEQFF. The CDR3 nucleotides read TGTGCCAGCAGTGATCTAGCGCCGTACAACAATGAGCAGTTCTTC. The rearrangement uses TRBV2 and TRBJ2-1, with D tentatively TRBD2 (6 bases). V was trimmed by 3 bases and J by 5 bases, leaving 14 bases between them. Looked up from germline, CDR1 is SNHLY and CDR2 is FYNNEI. CDR3 length equals 15 residues.

Points on this clone: Within the sample, other DNA sequences also encode this same CDR3. The chain has TRBV5-5 and TRBJ2-7; no definite D call. V lost 0 bases, J lost 2 bases, and 3 bases lay in between. This CDR3 region has 12 residues. Germline V gene sequence: CDR1 SGHKS, CDR2 YYEKEE (reference sequence). CDR3 bases: TGTGCCAGCAGCTTGGGGGCCTACGAGCAGTACTTC. It codes for CASSLGAYEQYF.

The J gene is TRBJ2-7, the V gene TRBV21-1; the DNA was not used to check the table's D call, TRBD1. TRBV21-1 is described as a pseudogene. The length of the CDR3 is 15 residues. The CDR3 DNA follows: TGTGCCAGCAGCGTCCGACAGGGAAACCCGGACGAGCAGTACTTC. Amino acids: CASSVRQGNPDEQYF.

The chain joins TRBV18 to TRBJ1-1; perhaps TRBD1 as D (6 bases). Germline values: CDR1 KGHSH, CDR2 LQKENI. Between the trimmed V and J ends, which lost 6 bases and 1 base, there was a span of 27 bases. The CDR3 extends over 19 amino acids. In DNA, the CDR3 is TGTGCCAGCTCGACTGTACCGGGGGCGAGGGATTCGGGGAACACTGAAGCTTTCTTT. Protein sequence: CASSTVPGARDSGNTEAFF.

V and J are TRBV10-3 and TRBJ1-1; no definite D call. The CDR3 runs 15 residues. The V end lost 3 bases, the J end lost 1 base, and 12 bases lay between the germline ends. The germline V gene encodes CDR1 ENHRY and CDR2 SYGVKD. CDR3 sequence (DNA): TGTGCCATCAGTGACGGATTGGATGCGAACACTGAAGCTTTCTTT. It specifies CAISDGLDANTEAFF.

The chain has TRBV6-1 and TRBJ1-2; D is ambiguous. The CDR3 covers 13 residues. The germline gives CDR1 MNHNS, CDR2 SASEGT. V shed 6 bases and J shed 3 bases, with 11 bases lying between them. The CDR3 nucleotides read TGTGCCAGCAGAGTACTGGGGTACTATGGCTACACCTTC. It yields the protein CASRVLGYYGYTF.

The V gene is TRBV27, the J gene TRBJ2-6; D is ambiguous. There are 15 residues in the CDR3. The V gene lost 6 bases and the J gene lost 0 bases, with 9 bases spanning the gap. CDR1 and CDR2 from the germline V gene are MNHEY and SMNVEV (reference sequence). The CDR3 reads CASSGTPSGANVLTF. The CDR3 region has the DNA TGTGCCAGCAGCGGTACACCCTCTGGGGCCAACGTCCTGACTTTC.

This clone was picked up one time. The chain couples TRBV7-9 to TRBJ2-7; D may be TRBD1 or TRBD2 (6 bases each). The CDR3 sequence is 16 residues long. Germline V gene sequence: CDR1 SEHNR, CDR2 FQNEAQ (reference sequence). V was shortened by 5 bases and J by 3 bases, with 20 bases between the two germline ends. The CDR3 bases are TGTGCCAGCAGCCATCTCGGTTGGGGGGCTGGCTACGAGCAGTACTTC. Its translation: CASSHLGWGAGYEQYF.

The J gene is TRBJ1-2, the V gene TRBV10-2; no firm D call. The CDR3 consists of 14 residues. Germline V gene sequence: CDR1 WSHSY, CDR2 SAAADI. V was clipped by 5 bases and J by 3 bases, with 13 bases between them. CDR3 coding DNA: TGCGCCAGCAGTCCTCCGGGGTGGGACTATGGCTACACCTTC. Amino acid sequence: CASSPPGWDYGYTF.

This clone was counted once. The genes are TRBV6-1 and TRBJ1-5, with D uncertain. The germline V gene has CDR1 MNHNS and CDR2 SASEGT. Trimming pared 4 bases from V and 0 bases from J, leaving 13 bases between. The CDR3 spans 16 residues. CDR3 sequence: CASSVAPDRSNQPQHF. CDR3 sequence (DNA): TGTGCCAGCAGTGTAGCCCCGGACCGTAGCAATCAGCCCCAGCATTTT.

This clone was seen once. This chain connects TRBV4-1 to TRBJ2-3, with unresolved D. Germline assignment: CDR1 MGHRA and CDR2 YSYEKL. The length of the CDR3 is 12 residues. Trimming took 4 bases from V and 6 from J, leaving 8 bases between them. Here the CDR3 DNA reads TGCGCCAGCAGCCTTGTTAGGGATACGCAGTATTTT. This sequence encodes CASSLVRDTQYF.

The chain is built from TRBV7-6 and TRBJ1-5, with 7 bases fitting TRBD1. The V gene's germline CDR1 is SGHVS and CDR2 FNYEAQ. This CDR3 is built from 15 residues. V lost 1 base to trimming and J lost 5 bases; unmatched junction nucleotides: 5. CDR3: CASSLGLGGYQPQHF. CDR3 bases: TGTGCCAGCAGCTTAGGGTTAGGGGGCTATCAGCCCCAGCATTTT.

This chain uses TRBV5-1 with TRBJ2-1; 9 positions agree with TRBD1. With V trimmed by 2 bases and J by 9 bases, 6 bases remained unmatched. The CDR3 extends over 14 amino acids. Germline V gene lookup returns CDR1 SGHRS and CDR2 YFSETQ. CDR3 sequence: CASSLFTGGSEQFF. CDR3 DNA: TGCGCCAGCAGCTTATTCACAGGGGGCAGTGAGCAGTTCTTC.

J is TRBJ2-4 and V is TRBV21-1; the DNA was not used to check the table's D call, TRBD1. TRBV21-1 is marked as a pseudogene. There are 14 residues in the CDR3. The DNA of the CDR3 is TGTGCCGGGGATTTAGGGGGAGAGCTGAACATTCAGTACTTC. Translation gives CAGDLGGELNIQYF.

With respect to this clone: At one boundary the junction diverges from the germline segment, which might be a read error. V is TRBV7-7 and J is TRBJ2-2; possibly TRBD2 for D (7 bases). Germline values: CDR1 SSHAT, CDR2 FNYEAQ (reference sequence). There are 18 residues in the CDR3. The CDR3 here is CASSESPSLGGGTGELFF. As DNA, the CDR3 is TGTGCTAGCAGCGAATCCCCCTCTCTGGGAGGGGGCACCGGGGAGCTGTTTTTT. The full variable domain, its missing parts supplied by reference TRBV7-7 and TRBJ2-2, is GAGVSQSPRYKVTKRGQDVTLRCDPISSHATLYWYQQALGQGPEFLTYFNYEAQPDKSGLPSDRFSAERPEGSISTLTIQRTEQRDSAMYRCASSESPSLGGGTGELFFGEGSRLTVL.

Concerning this clone itself: The same CDR3 arises from other DNA sequences in this sample as well. The chain recombines TRBV5-1 with TRBJ1-6; perhaps TRBD1 as D (5 bases). Germline V lookup: CDR1 SGHRS, CDR2 YFSETQ. There are 14 residues in the CDR3. Trimming cost V 0 bases and J 7 bases, with 8 bases left between them. Here the CDR3 DNA reads TGCGCCAGCAGCTTGGGACAGACGAATTCACCCCTCCACTTT. Amino acids: CASSLGQTNSPLHF.